This TCR beta chain was observed in a study of human T cells and chemical hapten exposure (dated by TCRdb to about 2021). Regarding the complete study: For sensitization, 2% DPC in acetone was applied to a 2 cm by 2 cm area of upper inner arm skin. Blood was sampled from patients pre-sensitization (week 0) and at 2, 6 and about 24 weeks after DPC sensitization. Patch testing on the upper back used Finn chambers containing 0.01% DPC, with scoring done after 6 days according to International Contact Dermatitis Research Group standards. The mostly female patient cohort included alopecia areata with under or over 50% scalp involvement, alopecia totalis and alopecia universalis. Throughout the approximately 23-week study period, patients were also given weekly therapeutic DPC doses on the scalp. For TCR sequencing, blood came from about 29 alopecia patients at anywhere from one to four time points (pre-sensitization, 2, 6 and 24 weeks). In alopecia patients, the study followed how the peripheral blood TCR repertoire changed in vivo over primary and secondary sensitization to diphenylcyclopropenone (DPC), a hapten. Libraries were pooled for sequencing, and variation in per-sample TCR yields was attributed mainly to small differences in library volumes within the pool.

The time point label here, explained by the study, means: pre-sensitization, week 0. In light of the paper, this sample's treatment or condition label describes: therapeutic diphenylcyclopropenone sensitization with weekly scalp DPC. Blood at each patch-test visit was drawn before the patch test was applied. Patients were considered eligible if aged 18 to 70, diagnosed with alopecia and deemed suitable for DPC therapy, and patients were excluded if pregnant. Total RNA was extracted from unfractionated whole blood collected in Tempus Blood RNA tubes. V gives up 3 bases and J gives up 4 bases, and the segment between their germline ends measures 10 bases. There are 13 amino acids in the CDR3, from cysteine to phenylalanine inclusive. Only the CDR3 portion is preserved as DNA: 39 bases, with reading frame beginning at the first base. CDR1 and CDR2 were assigned from the germline V gene as SGHTA and FQGNSA.

Study-wide findings and limitations: Expanded TCRs formed significantly more large CDR3 similarity clusters than pre-sensitization or healthy control sets, consistent with antigen-driven responses. A positive correlation was found between the number of PT1 expanded TCRs and patch test score, with significance reached at thresholds 8, 16 and 32 but not 4. All patients had alopecia, a presumed autoimmune disease, so their immune response might differ from that of healthy individuals. After repeated subsampling, the strength of the expansion versus patch-test correlation and the threshold at which it became significant changed. DPC sensitization did not change the number of TCRs with a frequency above 1 in 1000, and there was no evidence of changes in global repertoire structure.

Libraries were built with RACE. Sequencing was performed on a NextSeq 500. Library preparation attached unique molecular identifiers to individual cDNA molecules for quantitative, reproducible TCR counting. From each blood RNA sample, both TCR alpha and TCR beta chains were sequenced. Per the original workflow: The median number of TCRs per sample was roughly 94,000, ranging from about 23,224 to 700,000. V, J and CDR3 annotation of the TCR reads was carried out using the Decombinator software suite. For PS versus PT1 abundance plots, all samples were subsampled to the same number of TCRs (28,000). TCRs were defined as expanded if absent before sensitization and observed at least eight times at the 2-week time point. TCRdb passed the public sequencing reads through fastp at Q25 and MiXCR, retaining productive beta sequences. Merged by CDR3 protein, the rows form single entries marked with the most common genes and DNA. TCRdb, not the authors, supplied the V and J calls. For this sample the table gives more than 100,000 distinct CDR3 sequences, of which approximately 13% were detected only once. The ten most abundant clones make up 2.5% to 3.5% of the sample.

This clonotype was recorded many times. What this receptor recognizes is not known. Nothing much larger sits one base from this clone, and base qualities are not available. The input for sequencing was whole blood, taken in connection with sensitization to the hapten diphenylcyclopropenone (DPC). The source of this sequence is a young woman with alopecia areata. Some clones in this sample may be carry-over from other donors' samples. In this chain, TRBV7-2 is recombined with TRBJ2-7; a tentative D match to TRBD1 spans 5 bases. The encoded CDR3 is CASSLAGPYEQYF. The bases read TGTGCCAGCAGCTTGGCAGGGCCTTACGAGCAGTACTTC.